These T cell receptor beta chains were read from a single sample in a study of shared clonotypes between healthy human individuals. TCRdb keeps only in-frame clones here, not all; method: immunoSEQ multiplex PCR. The data contain roughly 2.1 million clones, under 95% of them singletons. The sample was naive CD8+ T cells from PBMCs. These receptors came from a man aged 18-30 years in good health. Some clones in this sample may be carry-over from other donors' samples. CDR3s include the opening cysteine and the closing phenylalanine or tryptophan. The D gene is left open where the match is weak. Part of the rows lack a size; the others show once, few, many or a class for expanded clones.

j_call d_call v_call clone_size cdr3_nt cdr3_aa
TRBJ2-2 NA TRBV6-1 NA TGTGCCAGCAGTGTAAGACAGGAGTGGAACACCGGGGAGCTGTTTTTT CASSVRQEWNTGELFF
TRBJ2-7 TRBD2 TRBV27 NA TGTGCCAGCAGGTCCAGCGGGGGACCCTACGAGCAGTACTTC CASRSSGGPYEQYF
TRBJ1-1 NA TRBV5-5 NA TGTGCCAGCAGCTTTGGTAGGAGCTCTGGGAGGACTGAAGCTTTCTTT CASSFGRSSGRTEAFF
TRBJ2-7 NA TRBV27 NA TGTGCCAGCAGTTTATATGGTAGCAGTTACGAGCAGTACTTC CASSLYGSSYEQYF
TRBJ2-7 TRBD2 TRBV7-8 NA TGTGCCAGCAGCCTCGAGACTAGCGGGTACGAGCAGTACTTC CASSLETSGYEQYF
TRBJ1-4 NA TRBV28 once TGTGCCAGCAGTTTACCTGACAGCCCTAATGAAAAACTGTTTTTT CASSLPDSPNEKLFF
TRBJ2-3 NA TRBV27 NA TGTGCCAGCAGTCCTCTTGAAAGGAGAGATACGCAGTATTTT CASSPLERRDTQYF
TRBJ2-5 NA TRBV6-5 NA TGTGCCAGCAGTTACTCGATAACCCCCACAGAGACCCAGTACTTC CASSYSITPTETQYF
TRBJ1-2 TRBD1 TRBV11-2 NA TGTGCCAGCAGCTTAGATCCTCCACAGGGGCCGGAGGACTATGGCTACACCTTC CASSLDPPQGPEDYGYTF
TRBJ2-1 NA TRBV5-1 NA TGCGCCAGCTTTGAAGGGAATGAGCAGTTCTTC CASFEGNEQFF
TRBJ2-7 NA TRBV6-1 NA TGTGCCAGCAGTGAGCGGAGTTATTACGAGCAGTACTTC CASSERSYYEQYF
TRBJ2-7 TRBD1 TRBV27 NA TGTGCCAGCAGTTGGGGGACAGGGGACGAGCAGTACTTC CASSWGTGDEQYF
TRBJ2-1 NA TRBV28 NA TGTGCCAGCAGAAAACGTGCCAATGAGCAGTTCTTC CASRKRANEQFF
TRBJ1-2 NA TRBV29-1 NA TGCAGCGTTGAAAACCCCCTTAACTATGGCTACACCTTC CSVENPLNYGYTF
TRBJ2-7 TRBD1 TRBV7-9 NA TGTGCCAGCAGCTTCGTGACAGGGATGGCCGAGCAGTACTTC CASSFVTGMAEQYF
TRBJ1-1 TRBD1 TRBV7-9 NA TGTGCCAGCAGCCCCAAGAGGACAGGCTCGAACACTGAAGCTTTCTTT CASSPKRTGSNTEAFF
TRBJ1-2 TRBD1 TRBV30 once TGTGCATATATTCAGACAGGGGAGTACGGCTATGGCTACACCTTC CAYIQTGEYGYGYTF
TRBJ1-4 NA TRBV27 NA TGTGCCAGCAGAGACAGGTCCCCTAATGAAAAACTGTTTTTT CASRDRSPNEKLFF
TRBJ2-5 TRBD1 TRBV7-9 once TGTGCCAGCAGCCGTGGACAGGGCTTGGGATACCAAGAGACCCAGTACTTC CASSRGQGLGYQETQYF
TRBJ2-7 TRBD1 TRBV28 once TGTGCCAGCAGTTTATGGGGGCAGGGGGACGAGCAGTACTTC CASSLWGQGDEQYF
TRBJ1-1 NA TRBV7-9 few TGTGCCAGCAGCTCGAGACCTCCTGGGAGAGGATCCACTGAAGCTTTCTTT CASSSRPPGRGSTEAFF
TRBJ1-5 NA TRBV4-3 NA TGCGCCAGCAGCCAAGATGGTCTGCTCAATCAGCCCCAGCATTTT CASSQDGLLNQPQHF
TRBJ2-1 TRBD2 TRBV4-1 NA TGCGCCAGCAGCCACAGAGGGACTAGCGGGAGAAGTGAGCAGTTCTTC CASSHRGTSGRSEQFF
TRBJ2-3 TRBD2 TRBV9 NA TGTGCCAGCAGCGCGACTAGCGGGACTAGCACAGATACGCAGTATTTT CASSATSGTSTDTQYF
TRBJ1-5 NA TRBV27 NA TGTGCCAGCAGTCTCGTTGGTGGAGTGGAGCCCCAGCATTTT CASSLVGGVEPQHF
TRBJ2-1 NA TRBV28 NA TGTGCCAGCAGTTTATACCAGGGGCCTAGCAGATACAATGAGCAGTTCTTC CASSLYQGPSRYNEQFF
TRBJ1-2 NA TRBV19 NA TGTGCCAGTAGGCCTCTTGACCCCGACTATGGCTACACCTTC CASRPLDPDYGYTF
TRBJ2-3 NA TRBV7-3 NA TGTGCCAGCAGCTCGGACTATCCCACAGATACGCAGTATTTT CASSSDYPTDTQYF
TRBJ2-2 NA TRBV7-2 NA TGTGCCAGCAGCTTAGGAGGTCGAATTCACACCGGGGAGCTGTTTTTT CASSLGGRIHTGELFF
TRBJ2-7 TRBD2 TRBV7-2 NA TGTGCCAGCAGCTTTGTAGTGCTTAGCGGGAGTGCCTACGAGCAGTACTTC CASSFVVLSGSAYEQYF
TRBJ2-7 TRBD2 TRBV27 once TGTGCCAGCAGTACCCTAGCGGGAGCCTCCTACGAGCAGTACTTC CASSTLAGASYEQYF